Below, 15 T cell receptor beta chains from the same sample are listed, as sequenced in a study of tumor and adjacent non-tumor tissue in lung cancer (dated by TCRdb to the late 2010s). RNA was isolated from bulk, unsorted tissue, and RNA quality was assessed with a NanoDrop ND-1000 and an Agilent 2100. Normal lung samples were distant non-tumor tissue taken more than 3 cm from the tumor edge. Libraries came from multiplex PCR. Sequencer: Illumina HiSeq 2500. TCRbeta libraries were constructed through three rounds of nested PCR with primers (Table S4) according to protocols adapted from ARM-PCR. TCRdb ran its own pipeline on the public reads, namely fastp trimming at Q25 and MiXCR clone calling, and kept in-frame beta chains. Under each unique CDR3 protein, matching rows form one entry showing the most common genes and DNA. A total of tens of thousands of distinct CDR3 sequences appear in this sample, about 61% of them only once. The ten largest clones take up more than 30% of the sample.

The sequenced material came from distant non-tumor lung tissue. The source is a man in his sixties or seventies with non-small cell lung cancer.

For this clonotype: An end of the junction does not agree with germline; a read error may underlie this. This chain uses TRBV20-1 with TRBJ1-6; D uncertain. Germline CDR1 is DFQATT and CDR2 is SNEGSKA (reference sequence). The CDR3 runs to 17 residues. CDR3 nucleotides: TGCAGTACTAGGCCCCTCCTAAAGACCCTCGCCGGTTCACCCCTCCACTTT. It specifies CSTRPLLKTLAGSPLHF.

On this clonotype: A junction end diverges from the germline sequence, so it may reflect a read error. The chain employs TRBV4-1 and TRBJ2-7; weak D call: TRBD1 (5 bases). Per the germline V gene, CDR1 is MGHRA and CDR2 is YSYEKL. CDR3 size: 14 residues. CDR3 in amino acids: CASNQADSSYGQYF. The CDR3 nucleotides are TGCGCCAGTAACCAAGCAGACAGCTCCTACGGGCAGTACTTC.

Comments on this clonotype: One end of the junction fails to match germline, which may point to a read error. This chain connects TRBV6-1 to TRBJ2-7; the D is unclear. Germline V CDR1 and CDR2: MNHNS, SASEGT. The CDR3 is 14 amino acids. CDR3 in DNA: TGTGCCAGTAGACAAAACAGACTTTCCTGCGAGCAGTACTTC. Translation gives CASRQNRLSCEQYF.

This clonotype was seen repeatedly, ten times or more. The V and J genes are TRBV10-3 and TRBJ1-5; perhaps TRBD1 as D (5 bases). The CDR3 is 14 residues long. Germline lookup yields CDR1 ENHRY and CDR2 SYGVKD. Trimming cost V 10 bases and J 7 bases, with 20 bases left between them. In DNA, the CDR3 is TGTGCCACCGACTCCGGGGCAGGCGAGCAGCCCCAGCATTTT. Its protein is CATDSGAGEQPQHF.

Only a few counts were recorded for this clonotype. The rearrangement joins TRBV7-9 to TRBJ2-3, with 9 nucleotides matching TRBD1. In germline, CDR1 is SEHNR, CDR2 FQNEAQ (reference sequence). The junction had 2 bases not matched to a gene; V was cut back by 3 bases and J by 4 bases. This CDR3 is 14 amino acids long. The CDR3 sequence is CASSLTGGSDTQYF. Here the CDR3 DNA reads TGTGCCAGCAGCTTGACAGGGGGATCAGATACGCAGTATTTT.

The rearrangement uses TRBV20-1 and TRBJ2-7, with D unresolved. This CDR3 comprises 13 residues. Germline V gene lookup returns CDR1 DFQATT and CDR2 SNEGSKA (reference sequence). Trimming took off 3 bases at V and 3 bases at J, with 12 bases between the two ends. CDR3 DNA: TGCAGTGCTAGTGCGCGGAACCGCTACGAGCAGTACTTC. Protein product: CSASARNRYEQYF.

The gene calls are TRBV28 and TRBJ1-4, with D maybe TRBD1 (6 bases). The CDR3 consists of 15 residues. Germline values: CDR1 MDHEN, CDR2 SYDVKM. With 1 base removed from V and 5 bases from J, the gap between germline ends came to 11 bases. The CDR3 region has the DNA TGTGCCAGCAGTTTATCTTCCGGGGGCAATGAAAAACTGTTTTTT. Its protein is CASSLSSGGNEKLFF.

In the case of this clonotype: The junction does not match germline at one end; this may be a read error. This chain connects TRBV5-4 to TRBJ2-3; D possibly corresponds to TRBD2 (6 bases). Germline-derived CDR1 and CDR2 are SGHNT and YYREEE (reference sequence). The CDR3 is made up of 16 amino acids. The CDR3: CASSLEARGCSDTQYF. The DNA of the CDR3 is TGTGCCAGTAGCTTGGAAGCGCGGGGATGTTCAGATACGCAGTATTTT. The whole variable domain, filled in from reference TRBV5-4 and TRBJ2-3, reads ETGVTQSPTHLIKTRGQQVTLRCSSQSGHNTVSWYQQALGQGPQFIFQYYREEENGRGNFPPRFSGLQFPNYSSELNVNALELDDSALYLCASSLEARGCSDTQYFGPGTRLTVL.

Details on this clonotype: The junction does not match germline at one end; this may be a read error. V gene TRBV4-1 combines with J gene TRBJ1-5; TRBD1 might be the D (5 bases). There are 14 residues in the CDR3. Germline V gene lookup returns CDR1 MGHRA and CDR2 YSYEKL. CDR3: CANSQTGGDQPQHF. The CDR3, as DNA: TGCGCCAACAGCCAAACAGGAGGCGATCAGCCCCAGCATTTT.

With respect to this clonotype: A read error may be the cause here, since a much bigger clone is one base away. The chain recombines TRBV20-1 with TRBJ1-5, with D possibly being TRBD1 (5 bases). The CDR3 length is 15 residues. Germline CDR1 reads DFQATT; CDR2 reads SNEGSKA (reference sequence). For the CDR3, the DNA is TGCTGTGCTAGAGATCGGGGACGTCTCAATCAGCCCCAGCATTTT. Its protein is CCARDRGRLNQPQHF.

This clonotype was detected many times. V gene TRBV5-5 combines with J gene TRBJ1-1; no firm D call. The CDR3 runs to 14 residues. With 0 bases removed from V and 6 bases from J, the gap between germline ends came to 12 bases. CDR1 and CDR2 (germline): SGHKS, YYEKEE (reference sequence). The CDR3 DNA is TGTGCCAGCAGCTTGGCCGGGGTGAGCGCTGAAGCTTTCTTT. The encoded protein is CASSLAGVSAEAFF.

There are a few counts of this clonotype. The rearrangement joins TRBV6-4 to TRBJ2-1; 10 bases map to TRBD2. CDR1 is MRHNA and CDR2 is SNTAGT in the germline V gene. The CDR3 is 15 amino acids. V dropped 2 bases and J dropped 2; count of bases not matched to a gene: 0. The CDR3: CASSDSGGAYNEQFF. The CDR3 DNA sequence: TGTGCCAGCAGTGACAGCGGGGGGGCCTACAATGAGCAGTTCTTC.

This clonotype was recorded at least ten times. The germline gene is not matched at one end of the junction; a read error may be the cause. The chain is built from TRBV10-3 and TRBJ2-1; 8 nucleotides align to TRBD1. This CDR3 has 13 amino acids. The V gene's germline CDR1 is ENHRY and CDR2 SYGVKD. The CDR3 loop is CAISESGTGQSIF. The CDR3 DNA follows: TGTGCCATCAGTGAGTCGGGGACAGGCCAGAGTATCTTC.

CDR3 nucleotides: TGTGCCAGCAGCTTACACAGGGGATGGAGAGAAACCCAGTACTTC. It specifies CASSLHRGWRETQYF. The J gene is TRBJ2-5, the V gene TRBV11-2; 7 bases align to TRBD1. CDR3 length: 15 residues. Trimming removed 2 bases from V and 8 bases from J; junction bases left unmatched: 11. CDR1 and CDR2 from the germline V gene are SGHAT and FQNNGV.

The chain employs TRBV6-5 and TRBJ2-2, with a possible D match to TRBD1 (6 bases). This CDR3 has 17 residues. Trimming took off 5 bases at V and 6 bases at J, with 22 bases between the two ends. Germline CDR1 is MNHEY and CDR2 is SVGAGI. CDR3 in amino acids: CASSQRETRGIAGELFF. The CDR3 DNA follows: TGTGCCAGCAGTCAGCGCGAAACCAGGGGTATAGCCGGGGAGCTGTTTTTT.